Following are 16 T cell receptor beta chains from one sample sequenced in a study of siplizumab effects on memory and regulatory T cells. TCRdb's table, derived via immunoSEQ multiplex PCR, lists solely in-frame clones and lacks some. The sample lists 70,000 to 100,000 clones, around 97% seen once, with around 0.029% in the top ten. The specimen was naive CD4+ T cells sorted from blood. The receptor source for this set is a human donor in good health.

The V gene is TRBV10-3, the J gene TRBJ2-5, with D unclear. V was clipped by 10 bases and J by 2 bases, with 14 bases between them. CDR3 length: 13 residues. CDR1 ENHRY and CDR2 SYGVKD come from the germline V gene. CDR3 protein: CATAFGIQETQYF. CDR3 nucleotide sequence: TGTGCCACCGCGTTTGGGATACAAGAGACCCAGTACTTC.

The J gene is TRBJ1-2, the V gene TRBV10-3; D is unresolved. The CDR3 loop spans 10 amino acids. Deletions cut 5 bases from V and 3 bases from J, with 1 base between. From germline, CDR1 is ENHRY and CDR2 SYGVKD. The CDR3 protein is CAISHYGYTF. DNA of the CDR3: TGTGCCATCAGTCACTATGGCTACACCTTC.

The rearrangement uses TRBV7-6 and TRBJ1-2; TRBD1 might be the D (6 bases). Germline V gives CDR1 SGHVS, CDR2 FNYEAQ. V dropped 1 base and J dropped 12 bases, with 15 bases sitting between them. The CDR3 has 13 residues. The CDR3 sequence is CASSLGKGRDNTF. CDR3 bases: TGTGCCAGCAGCTTAGGAAAAGGGAGGGACAACACCTTC. The variable domain in full, with the rest retrieved from reference TRBV7-6 and TRBJ1-2, is GAGVSQSPRYKVTKRGQDVALRCDPISGHVSLYWYRQALGQGPEFLTYFNYEAQQDKSGLPNDRFSAERPEGSISTLTIQRTEQRDSAMYRCASSLGKGRDNTFGSGTRLTVV.

The CDR3 protein is CASIRTGGAGANVLTF. The DNA for the CDR3 is TGTGCCAGCATCCGGACAGGGGGCGCTGGGGCCAACGTCCTGACTTTC. The gene calls are TRBV6-6 and TRBJ2-6; 11 positions agree with TRBD1. This CDR3 has 16 residues. Trimming at V came to 7 bases and at J to 2 bases, leaving 4 bases not matched to a gene. Germline values: CDR1 MNHNY, CDR2 SVGAGI (reference sequence).

This clone was counted a single time. The V call is TRBV7-6, the J call TRBJ1-2; the D is unclear. CDR1 is SGHVS and CDR2 is FNYEAQ in the germline V gene. The CDR3 is made up of 15 amino acids. V was trimmed by 2 bases and J by 5 bases, leaving 15 bases between them. The CDR3 sequence: CASSLQSGVVYGYTF. The CDR3 DNA follows: TGTGCCAGCAGCTTACAATCCGGGGTGGTATATGGCTACACCTTC.

CDR3: CASSLGDDRDGDGYTF. Here the CDR3 DNA reads TGTGCCAGCAGCTTGGGGGACGACAGGGATGGCGATGGCTACACCTTC. V and J are TRBV5-6 and TRBJ1-2; 7 bases align to TRBD1. From germline, CDR1 is SGHDT and CDR2 YYEEEE. The CDR3 consists of 16 residues. V was pared by 0 bases and J by 6 bases, with 11 bases of the junction left unmatched.

V gene TRBV6-5 combines with J gene TRBJ2-1, with D perhaps matching TRBD2 (5 bases). Looked up from germline, CDR1 is MNHEY and CDR2 is SVGAGI. Trimming took off 5 bases at V and 7 bases at J, with 12 bases between the two ends. The CDR3 consists of 13 residues. The chain's CDR3 is CASSRDYGNEQFF. The CDR3 bases are TGTGCCAGCAGTCGCGACTACGGGAATGAGCAGTTCTTC.

About this clone itself: Within the sample, other DNA sequences also encode this same CDR3. The chain combines TRBV19 with TRBJ2-7, with a possible D match to TRBD2 (6 bases). This CDR3 is built from 14 residues. Germline CDR1 reads LNHDA; CDR2 reads SQIVND (reference sequence). The V and J ends lost 2 bases and 2 bases respectively, with 10 bases between them. In nucleotides, the CDR3 is TGTGCCAGTAGTATAAGCGGAGGGCCCTACGAGCAGTACTTC. As protein: CASSISGGPYEQYF.

The rearrangement joins TRBV15 to TRBJ2-5; 11 positions match TRBD1. After removal of 0 bases from V and 3 bases from J, the junction contained 6 bases not matched to a gene. There are 17 residues in the CDR3. CDR1 is LNHNV and CDR2 is YYDKDF in the germline V gene (reference sequence). The chain's CDR3 is CATSRDPQGQGEETQYF. In nucleotides, the CDR3 is TGTGCCACCAGCAGAGATCCCCAGGGACAGGGGGAAGAGACCCAGTACTTC.

This clone has only one observation. This chain uses TRBV10-3 with TRBJ2-1; the D is unclear. CDR1 is ENHRY, CDR2 SYGVKD, per germline. Trimming left V 6 bases short and J 4 bases short, with 4 bases between. The CDR3 is made up of 11 amino acids. Here the CDR3 reads CAIRQYNEQFF. CDR3 DNA: TGTGCCATCAGACAGTACAATGAGCAGTTCTTC.

The chain carries TRBV29-1 and TRBJ2-7; 7 bases are a match to TRBD1. Germline CDR1 is SQVTM and CDR2 is ANQGSEA. J was trimmed by 3 bases and V by 1 base; bases with no gene match: 0. The CDR3 loop spans 12 amino acids. For the CDR3, the DNA is TGCAGCGTTGAAGGACAGGGCTACGAGCAGTACTTC. This translates into CSVEGQGYEQYF.

In its sample, this clone was seen once. The gene calls are TRBV6-5 and TRBJ2-7; tentatively, D is TRBD2 (5 bases). Trimming took 6 bases from V and 7 from J, leaving 19 bases between them. There are 14 residues in the CDR3. Germline V gene data show CDR1 as MNHEY and CDR2 as SVGAGI. CDR3 sequence (DNA): TGTGCCAGCAGCCTAACTGCACCTCCGGGGGAGCAGTACTTC. Protein: CASSLTAPPGEQYF.

The chain uses TRBV6-5 and TRBJ2-7; D assignment may be TRBD1 or TRBD2 (5 bases each). The CDR3 loop spans 14 amino acids. Germline loops: CDR1 MNHEY, CDR2 SVGAGI. V was shortened by 10 bases and J by 2 bases, with 18 bases between the two germline ends. The CDR3, as DNA: TGTGCCATCTCCTCCGGGGCCCCAACCTACGAGCAGTACTTC. Encoded protein: CAISSGAPTYEQYF.

This rearrangement joins TRBV6-5 to TRBJ1-5; unclear D gene. Germline loops: CDR1 MNHEY, CDR2 SVGAGI. Trimming removed 4 bases from V and 9 bases from J, with 16 bases in between. This CDR3 has 14 amino acids. This chain's CDR3 is CASSSQDGRGPQHF. CDR3 DNA: TGTGCCAGCAGTTCTCAGGACGGGAGAGGGCCCCAGCATTTT.

This clone was picked up a small number of times. The J gene is TRBJ2-7, the V gene TRBV19, with 10 positions matching TRBD1. V shed 7 bases, J shed 5 bases, and the junction held 8 bases outside the gene matches. In germline, CDR1 is LNHDA, CDR2 SQIVND (reference sequence). CDR3 size: 14 residues. CDR3 sequence reads: CASTRTGGSNEQYF. CDR3 nucleotide sequence: TGTGCCAGTACCCGGACAGGGGGTAGCAACGAGCAGTACTTC.

Written as DNA, the CDR3 is TGTGCCAGCAGCTCCCGGGACAAGTACGAGCAGTACTTC. Amino acid sequence: CASSSRDKYEQYF. This chain links TRBV7-3 with TRBJ2-7, with a possible D match to TRBD1 (6 bases). V was cut by 4 bases and J by 4 bases, with 11 bases left in between. This CDR3 region has 13 residues. CDR1 is SGHTA and CDR2 is FQGTGA in the germline V gene.